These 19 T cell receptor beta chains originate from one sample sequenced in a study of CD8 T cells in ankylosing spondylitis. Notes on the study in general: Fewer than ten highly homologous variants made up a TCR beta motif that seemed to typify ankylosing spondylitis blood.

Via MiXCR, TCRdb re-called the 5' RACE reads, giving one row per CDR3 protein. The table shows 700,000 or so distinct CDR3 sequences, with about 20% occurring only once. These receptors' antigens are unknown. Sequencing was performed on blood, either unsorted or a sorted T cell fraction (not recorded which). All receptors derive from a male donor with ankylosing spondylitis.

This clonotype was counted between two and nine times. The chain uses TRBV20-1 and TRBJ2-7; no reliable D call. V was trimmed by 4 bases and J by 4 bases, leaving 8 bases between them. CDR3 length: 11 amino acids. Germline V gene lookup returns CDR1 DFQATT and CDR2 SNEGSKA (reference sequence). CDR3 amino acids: CSATPLYEQYF. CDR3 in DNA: TGCAGTGCTACCCCCCTTTACGAGCAGTACTTC.

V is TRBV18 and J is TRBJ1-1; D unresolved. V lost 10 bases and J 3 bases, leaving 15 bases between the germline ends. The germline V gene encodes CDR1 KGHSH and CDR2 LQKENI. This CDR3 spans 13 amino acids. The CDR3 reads CATTMSRDTEAFF. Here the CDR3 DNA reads TGTGCCACCACCATGAGTCGGGACACTGAAGCTTTCTTT.

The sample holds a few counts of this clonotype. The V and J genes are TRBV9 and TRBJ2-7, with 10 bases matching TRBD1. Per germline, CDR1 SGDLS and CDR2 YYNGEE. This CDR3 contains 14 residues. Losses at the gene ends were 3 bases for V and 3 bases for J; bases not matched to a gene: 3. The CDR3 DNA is TGTGCCAGCAGCGAAGGGGACAGGGGCTACGAGCAGTACTTC. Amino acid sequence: CASSEGDRGYEQYF.

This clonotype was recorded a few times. The CDR3 DNA reads as TGTGCCAGCTCATCAAACAGGGACCCCCCGACCCAGTACTTC. It specifies CASSSNRDPPTQYF. The V and J genes are TRBV18 and TRBJ2-5, with TRBD1 as a possible D gene (6 bases). The CDR3 loop spans 14 amino acids. The V gene lost 5 bases and the J gene lost 7 bases, with 17 bases spanning the gap. Germline V gene sequence: CDR1 KGHSH, CDR2 LQKENI.

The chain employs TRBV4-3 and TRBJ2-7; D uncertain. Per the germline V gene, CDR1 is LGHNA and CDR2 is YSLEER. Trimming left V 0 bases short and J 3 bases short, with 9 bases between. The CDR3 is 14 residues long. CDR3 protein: CASSQDISGYEQYF. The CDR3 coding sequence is TGCGCCAGCAGCCAAGACATATCCGGCTACGAGCAGTACTTC.

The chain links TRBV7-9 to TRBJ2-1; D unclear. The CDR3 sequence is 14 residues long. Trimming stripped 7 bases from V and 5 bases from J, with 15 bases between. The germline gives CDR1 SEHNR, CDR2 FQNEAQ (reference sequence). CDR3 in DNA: TGTGCCAGCAACTCGCTGACTTCTGACAATGAGCAGTTCTTC. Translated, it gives CASNSLTSDNEQFF. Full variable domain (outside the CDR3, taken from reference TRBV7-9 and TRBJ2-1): DTGVSQNPRHKITKRGQNVTFRCDPISEHNRLYWYRQTLGQGPEFLTYFQNEAQLEKSRLLSDRFSAERPKGSFSTLEIQRTEQGDSAMYLCASNSLTSDNEQFFGPGTRLTVL.

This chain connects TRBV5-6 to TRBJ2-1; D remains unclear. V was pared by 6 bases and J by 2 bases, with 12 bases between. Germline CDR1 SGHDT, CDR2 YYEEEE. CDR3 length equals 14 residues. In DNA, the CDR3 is TGTGCCAGCACCCTAGTTCAGGCCTACAATGAGCAGTTCTTC. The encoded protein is CASTLVQAYNEQFF.

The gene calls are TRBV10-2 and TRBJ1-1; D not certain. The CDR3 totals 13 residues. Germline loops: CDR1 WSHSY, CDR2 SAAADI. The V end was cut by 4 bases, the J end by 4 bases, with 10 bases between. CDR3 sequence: CASSVLGSTEAFF. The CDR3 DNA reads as TGCGCCAGCAGTGTCTTGGGGAGCACTGAAGCTTTCTTT.

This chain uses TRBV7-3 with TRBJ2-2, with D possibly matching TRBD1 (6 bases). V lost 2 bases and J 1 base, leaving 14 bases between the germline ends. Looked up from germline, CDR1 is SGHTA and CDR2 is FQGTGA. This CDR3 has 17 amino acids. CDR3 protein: CASSLHSLTGNTGELFF. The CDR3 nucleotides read TGTGCCAGCAGCTTACATAGTTTGACAGGGAACACCGGGGAGCTGTTTTTT.

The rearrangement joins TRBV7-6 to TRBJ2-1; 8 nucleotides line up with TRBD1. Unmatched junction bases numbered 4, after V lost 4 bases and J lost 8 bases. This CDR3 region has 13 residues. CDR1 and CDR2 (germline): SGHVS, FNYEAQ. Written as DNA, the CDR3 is TGTGCCAGCAGCTCAGGGGGCTTAGATGAGCAGTTCTTC. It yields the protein CASSSGGLDEQFF.

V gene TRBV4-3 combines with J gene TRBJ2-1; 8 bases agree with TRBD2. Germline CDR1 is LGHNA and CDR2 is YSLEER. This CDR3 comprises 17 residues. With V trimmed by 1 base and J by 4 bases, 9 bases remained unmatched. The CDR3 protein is CASSQGVRAGGYNEQFF. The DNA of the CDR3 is TGCGCCAGCAGCCAAGGGGTGCGGGCGGGAGGTTACAATGAGCAGTTCTTC.

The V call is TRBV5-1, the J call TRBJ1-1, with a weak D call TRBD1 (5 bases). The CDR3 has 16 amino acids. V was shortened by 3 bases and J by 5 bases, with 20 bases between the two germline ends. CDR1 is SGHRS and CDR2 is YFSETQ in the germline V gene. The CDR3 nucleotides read TGCGCCAGCAGCTCCGGGTGGCCAGGGTCAGGAACTGAAGCTTTCTTT. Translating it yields CASSSGWPGSGTEAFF.

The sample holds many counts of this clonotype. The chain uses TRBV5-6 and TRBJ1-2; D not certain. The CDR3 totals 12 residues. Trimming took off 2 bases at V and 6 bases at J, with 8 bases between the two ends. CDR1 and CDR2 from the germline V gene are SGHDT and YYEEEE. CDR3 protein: CASSFGRDGYTF. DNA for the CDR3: TGTGCCAGCAGCTTTGGACGGGATGGCTACACCTTC.

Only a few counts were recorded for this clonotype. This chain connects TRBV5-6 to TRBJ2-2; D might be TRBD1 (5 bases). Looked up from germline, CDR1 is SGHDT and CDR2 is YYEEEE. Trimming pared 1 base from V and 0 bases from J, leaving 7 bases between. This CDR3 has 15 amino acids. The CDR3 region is CASSLRQPNTGELFF. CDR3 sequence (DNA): TGTGCCAGCAGCTTGAGACAGCCGAACACCGGGGAGCTGTTTTTT.

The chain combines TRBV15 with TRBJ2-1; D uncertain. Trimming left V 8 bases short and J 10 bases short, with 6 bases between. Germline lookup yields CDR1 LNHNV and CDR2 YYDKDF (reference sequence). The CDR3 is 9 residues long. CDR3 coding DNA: TGTGCCACCTATGGAGAGCAGTTCTTC. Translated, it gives CATYGEQFF.

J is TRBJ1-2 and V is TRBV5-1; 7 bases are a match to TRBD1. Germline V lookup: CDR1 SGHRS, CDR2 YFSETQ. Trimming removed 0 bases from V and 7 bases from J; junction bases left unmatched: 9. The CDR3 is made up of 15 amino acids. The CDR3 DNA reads TGCGCCAGCAGCTTGGCCGTAGGGGGCGATTCTGGCTACACCTTC. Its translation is CASSLAVGGDSGYTF.

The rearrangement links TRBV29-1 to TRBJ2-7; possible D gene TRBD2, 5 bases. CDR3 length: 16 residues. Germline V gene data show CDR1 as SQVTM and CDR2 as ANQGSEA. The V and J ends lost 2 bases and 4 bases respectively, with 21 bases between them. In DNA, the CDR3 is TGCAGCGTTGAAAGGCCCCTAGCTAAACTCGTATACGAGCAGTACTTC. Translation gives CSVERPLAKLVYEQYF.

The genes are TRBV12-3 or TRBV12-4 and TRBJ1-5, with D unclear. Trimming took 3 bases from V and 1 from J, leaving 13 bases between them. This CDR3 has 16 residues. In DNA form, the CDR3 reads TGTGCCAGCAGTTTCGCAGGCGCGGGGAGCAATCAGCCCCAGCATTTT. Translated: CASSFAGAGSNQPQHF.

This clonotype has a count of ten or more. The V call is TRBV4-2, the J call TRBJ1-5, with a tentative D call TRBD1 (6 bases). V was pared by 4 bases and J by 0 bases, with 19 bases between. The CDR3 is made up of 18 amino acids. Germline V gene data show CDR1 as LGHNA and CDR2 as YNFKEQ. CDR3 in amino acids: CASSRGQPNSYSNQPQHF. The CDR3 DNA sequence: TGTGCCAGCAGCCGGGGGCAGCCGAACTCCTATAGCAATCAGCCCCAGCATTTT.